This entry concerns a single TCR beta chain. Its antigen is not known. This table comes from immunoSEQ multiplex PCR, and its TCRdb copy is limited to in-frame clones, with some not included. Counted here are about half a million clones, 89% occurring once; the ten biggest clones make up 1.7%. This record belongs to a study of Ad26.COV2.S vaccination and SARS-CoV-2 variants. Study-level background: Donor had been placed in the Ad26.COV2.S arm of the COV1001 trial.

Study conclusions and caveats: It was found that vaccine and placebo recipients had similar non-spike TCR breadth. The placebo group had lower spike-specific TCR breadth than the vaccine recipients did.

The treatment here: about 20 received Ad26.COV2.S at low or high dose, single or two shots; roughly five received placebo; per-sample allocation not given. The samples date from day 63 after the first vaccine or placebo injection. This CDR3 has 15 residues. CDR1 is MGHDK, CDR2 SYGVNS, per germline. Trimming took off 2 bases at V and 7 bases at J, with 17 bases between the two ends. The chain couples TRBV25-1 to TRBJ1-2; D unresolved. This receptor was taken from a person aged 18-60 years who received the Ad26.COV2.S COVID-19 vaccine or a placebo. The sample in question was peripheral blood, obtained in a trial of Ad26.COV2.S vaccine versus placebo. The CDR3 sequence is CASSEPGTQTRGYTF. CDR3 bases: TGTGCCAGCAGTGAACCCGGTACCCAAACTCGTGGCTACACCTTC.